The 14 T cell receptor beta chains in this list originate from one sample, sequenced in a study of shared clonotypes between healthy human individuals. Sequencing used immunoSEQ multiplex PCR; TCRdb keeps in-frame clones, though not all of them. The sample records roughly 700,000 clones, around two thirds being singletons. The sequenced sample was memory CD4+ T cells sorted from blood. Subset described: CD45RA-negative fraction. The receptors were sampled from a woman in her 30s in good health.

CDR3 region: CASTVGGADEKLFF. DNA of the CDR3: TGTGCCAGCACCGTGGGGGGGGCAGATGAAAAACTGTTTTTT. The chain has TRBV28 and TRBJ1-4, with D possibly being TRBD1 (6 bases). From germline, CDR1 is MDHEN and CDR2 SYDVKM. The V end lost 7 bases, the J end lost 6 bases, and 15 bases lay between the germline ends. This CDR3 is 14 amino acids long.

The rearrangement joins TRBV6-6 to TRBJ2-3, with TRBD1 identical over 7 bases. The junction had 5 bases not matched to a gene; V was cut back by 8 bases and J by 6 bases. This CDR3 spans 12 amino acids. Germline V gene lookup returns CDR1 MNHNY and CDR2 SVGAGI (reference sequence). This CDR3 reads CASEGAADTQYF. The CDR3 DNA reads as TGTGCCAGCGAGGGGGCGGCCGATACGCAGTATTTT.

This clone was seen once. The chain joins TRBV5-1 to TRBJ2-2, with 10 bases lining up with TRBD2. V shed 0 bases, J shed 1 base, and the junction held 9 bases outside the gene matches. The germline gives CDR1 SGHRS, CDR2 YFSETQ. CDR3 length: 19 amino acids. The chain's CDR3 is CASSLASSGSGGNTGELFF. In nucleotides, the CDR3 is TGCGCCAGCAGCTTGGCCTCTAGCGGGAGCGGCGGGAACACCGGGGAGCTGTTTTTT.

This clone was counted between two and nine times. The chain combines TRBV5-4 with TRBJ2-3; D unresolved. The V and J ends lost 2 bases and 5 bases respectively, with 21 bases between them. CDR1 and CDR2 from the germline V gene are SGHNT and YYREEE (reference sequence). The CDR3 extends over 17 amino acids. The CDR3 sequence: CASSFLGGRAQGDTQYF. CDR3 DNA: TGTGCCAGCAGCTTCCTGGGTGGACGTGCTCAAGGAGATACGCAGTATTTT. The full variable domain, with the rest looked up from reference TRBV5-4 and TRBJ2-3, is ETGVTQSPTHLIKTRGQQVTLRCSSQSGHNTVSWYQQALGQGPQFIFQYYREEENGRGNFPPRFSGLQFPNYSSELNVNALELDDSALYLCASSFLGGRAQGDTQYFGPGTRLTVL.

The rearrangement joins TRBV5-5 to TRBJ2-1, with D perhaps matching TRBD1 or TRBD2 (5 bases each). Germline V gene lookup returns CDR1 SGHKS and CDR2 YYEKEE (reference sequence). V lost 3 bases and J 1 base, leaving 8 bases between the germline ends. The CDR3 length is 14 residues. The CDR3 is CASSWGNSYNEQFF. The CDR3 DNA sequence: TGTGCCAGCAGCTGGGGGAATTCCTACAATGAGCAGTTCTTC.

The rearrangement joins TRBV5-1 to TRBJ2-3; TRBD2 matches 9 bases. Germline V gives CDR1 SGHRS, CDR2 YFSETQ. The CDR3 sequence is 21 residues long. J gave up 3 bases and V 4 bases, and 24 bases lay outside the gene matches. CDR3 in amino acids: CASSLRFDPPQAGGKTDTQYF. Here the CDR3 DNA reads TGCGCCAGCAGCCTGAGGTTTGATCCCCCCCAAGCGGGAGGAAAGACAGATACGCAGTATTTT.

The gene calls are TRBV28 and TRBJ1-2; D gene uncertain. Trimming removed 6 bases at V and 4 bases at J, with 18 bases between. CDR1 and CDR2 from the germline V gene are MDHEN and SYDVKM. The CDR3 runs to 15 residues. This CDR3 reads CASRITGRLAYGYTF. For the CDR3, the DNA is TGTGCCAGCAGGATCACGGGCAGACTTGCCTATGGCTACACCTTC.

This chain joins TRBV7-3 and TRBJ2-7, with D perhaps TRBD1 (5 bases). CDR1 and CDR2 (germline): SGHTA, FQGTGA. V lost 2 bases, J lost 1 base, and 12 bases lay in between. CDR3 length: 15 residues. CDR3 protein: CASSLQPGLSYEQYF. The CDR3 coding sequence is TGTGCCAGCAGCTTACAGCCAGGGCTTTCCTACGAGCAGTACTTC. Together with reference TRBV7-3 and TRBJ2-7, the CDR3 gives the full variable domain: GAGVSQTPSNKVTEKGKYVELRCDPISGHTALYWYRQSLGQGPEFLIYFQGTGAADDSGLPNDRFFAVRPEGSVSTLKIQRTERGDSAVYLCASSLQPGLSYEQYFGPGTRLTVT.

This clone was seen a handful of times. CDR3 protein: CASSVGGVNTEAFF. CDR3 DNA: TGCGCCAGCAGCGTCGGGGGGGTGAACACTGAAGCTTTCTTT. The V and J genes are TRBV5-1 and TRBJ1-1; possible D gene TRBD1, 5 bases. Germline CDR1 and CDR2: SGHRS and YFSETQ. CDR3 length: 14 residues. V was shortened by 4 bases and J by 0 bases, with 10 bases between the two germline ends.

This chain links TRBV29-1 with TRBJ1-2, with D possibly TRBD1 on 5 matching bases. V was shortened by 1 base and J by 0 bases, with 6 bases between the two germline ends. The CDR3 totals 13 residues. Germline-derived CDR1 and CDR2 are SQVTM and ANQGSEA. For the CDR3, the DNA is TGCAGCGTTGAAGGGGGCGCTAACTATGGCTACACCTTC. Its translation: CSVEGGANYGYTF.

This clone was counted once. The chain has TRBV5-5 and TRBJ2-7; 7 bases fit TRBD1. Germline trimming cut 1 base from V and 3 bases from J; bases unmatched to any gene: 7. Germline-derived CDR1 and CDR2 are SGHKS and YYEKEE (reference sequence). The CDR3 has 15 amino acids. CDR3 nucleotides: TGTGCCAGCAGCTTGTCCCTCGGACAGGACTACGAGCAGTACTTC. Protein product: CASSLSLGQDYEQYF. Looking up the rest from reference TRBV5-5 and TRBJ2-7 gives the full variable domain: DAGVTQSPTHLIKTRGQQVTLRCSPISGHKSVSWYQQVLGQGPQFIFQYYEKEERGRGNFPDRFSARQFPNYSSELNVNALLLGDSALYLCASSLSLGQDYEQYFGPGTRLTVT.

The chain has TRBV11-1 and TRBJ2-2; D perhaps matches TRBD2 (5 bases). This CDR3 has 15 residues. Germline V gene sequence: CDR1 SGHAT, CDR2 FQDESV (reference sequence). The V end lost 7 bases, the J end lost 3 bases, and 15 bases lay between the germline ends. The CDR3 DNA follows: TGTGCCAGCATTAGTGGATGGGGAGACACCGGGGAGCTGTTTTTT. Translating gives CASISGWGDTGELFF.

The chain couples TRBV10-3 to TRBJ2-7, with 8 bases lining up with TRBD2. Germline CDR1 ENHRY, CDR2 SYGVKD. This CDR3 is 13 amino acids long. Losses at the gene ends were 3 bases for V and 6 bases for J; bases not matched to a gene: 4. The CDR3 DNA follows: TGTGCCATCAGTGACCGGGAGGGTGGCGAGCAGTACTTC. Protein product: CAISDREGGEQYF.

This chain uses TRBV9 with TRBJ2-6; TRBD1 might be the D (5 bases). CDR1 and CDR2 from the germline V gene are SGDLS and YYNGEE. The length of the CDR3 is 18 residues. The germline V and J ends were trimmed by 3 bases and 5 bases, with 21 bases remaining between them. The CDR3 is CASSGTRTAAGRANVLTF. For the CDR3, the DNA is TGTGCCAGCAGCGGGACAAGAACGGCCGCTGGTAGGGCCAACGTCCTGACTTTC.